This entry lists 31 T cell receptor beta chains sequenced from one sample in a study of blood T cell repertoires in COVID-19. The protocol was immunoSEQ multiplex PCR, while the TCRdb copy is restricted to in-frame clones and leaves out a portion. The sample has about 400,000 clones, approximately 88% seen once; the top ten hold about 2.1%. Material: PBMCs or T cells enriched from blood (not recorded which). The receptors were gathered from a woman between 35 and 50 years old with acute COVID-19.

The gene calls are TRBV18 and TRBJ2-2, with 8 bases matching TRBD1. The V and J ends lost 4 bases and 3 bases, in that order; junction bases with no gene match: 10. CDR1 is KGHSH and CDR2 is LQKENI in the germline V gene. The CDR3 consists of 17 residues. In DNA, the CDR3 is TGTGCCAGCTCACGAAACTTACAGGGGGTAGACACCGGGGAGCTGTTTTTT. Residues: CASSRNLQGVDTGELFF.

The chain combines TRBV9 with TRBJ1-2, with D tentatively TRBD1 (5 bases). Trimming removed 4 bases at V and 6 bases at J, with 19 bases between. This CDR3 is 15 amino acids long. The V gene's germline CDR1 is SGDLS and CDR2 YYNGEE. The CDR3 region is CASSPGQSGQNGYTF. CDR3 nucleotides: TGTGCCAGCAGCCCTGGACAATCTGGGCAGAATGGCTACACCTTC. Variable domain in full (rest from reference TRBV9 and TRBJ1-2): DSGVTQTPKHLITATGQRVTLRCSPRSGDLSVYWYQQSLDQGLQFLIQYYNGEERAKGNILERFSAQQFPDLHSELNLSSLELGDSALYFCASSPGQSGQNGYTFGSGTRLTVV.

V is TRBV7-9 and J is TRBJ2-3; D remains ambiguous. CDR3 length: 14 amino acids. With 0 bases removed from V and 6 bases from J, the gap between germline ends came to 10 bases. From germline, CDR1 is SEHNR and CDR2 FQNEAQ (reference sequence). CDR3 residues: CASSLARFSDTQYF. The CDR3 bases are TGTGCCAGCAGCTTAGCGAGGTTTTCCGATACGCAGTATTTT.

CDR3: CASRRTETYGELFF. Written as DNA, the CDR3 is TGCGCCAGCCGTCGGACAGAGACTTACGGGGAGCTGTTTTTT. The chain recombines TRBV5-1 with TRBJ2-2, with D possibly being TRBD1 (6 bases). V was clipped by 7 bases and J by 7 bases, with 17 bases between them. The CDR3 totals 14 residues. Germline assignment: CDR1 SGHRS and CDR2 YFSETQ.

V and J are TRBV13 and TRBJ1-2, with D perhaps TRBD1 (5 bases). This CDR3 region has 14 residues. Germline V gene data show CDR1 as PRHDT and CDR2 as FYEKMQ (reference sequence). Between the trimmed V and J ends, which lost 1 base and 2 bases, there was a span of 8 bases. CDR3 sequence (DNA): TGTGCCAGCAGCTTAGCACAGGCCAACTATGGCTACACCTTC. Its translation is CASSLAQANYGYTF.

This rearrangement joins TRBV7-2 to TRBJ2-4, with D possibly matching TRBD2 (5 bases). Germline CDR1 and CDR2: SGHTA and FQGNSA. The CDR3 runs 13 residues. V was clipped by 3 bases and J by 7 bases, with 10 bases between them. This CDR3 reads CASSFRGLNIQYF. CDR3 bases: TGTGCCAGCAGCTTCCGAGGGCTGAACATTCAGTACTTC.

This sequence joins TRBV5-1 and TRBJ2-2, with D perhaps matching TRBD1 (5 bases). The CDR3 sequence is 14 residues long. Germline V lookup: CDR1 SGHRS, CDR2 YFSETQ. V was cut by 3 bases and J by 2 bases, with 8 bases left in between. In DNA form, the CDR3 reads TGCGCCAGCAGCTGGGGCTATAACACCGGGGAGCTGTTTTTT. This codes for CASSWGYNTGELFF. Using reference TRBV5-1 and TRBJ2-2 for the parts outside the CDR3, the full variable domain is KAGVTQTPRYLIKTRGQQVTLSCSPISGHRSVSWYQQTPGQGLQFLFEYFSETQRNKGNFPGRFSGRQFSNSRSEMNVSTLELGDSALYLCASSWGYNTGELFFGEGSRLTVL.

This rearrangement joins TRBV5-1 to TRBJ2-5; tentative D call: TRBD1 (5 bases). The CDR3 contains 13 residues. Germline-derived CDR1 and CDR2 are SGHRS and YFSETQ. V lost 0 bases and J 4 bases, leaving 7 bases between the germline ends. The CDR3, as DNA: TGCGCCAGCAGCTTGGACAGGCGAGAGACCCAGTACTTC. It encodes CASSLDRRETQYF.

V gene TRBV3-1 (or the pseudogene TRBV3-2) combines with J gene TRBJ2-7; 10 bases map to TRBD2. Germline V gene lookup returns CDR1 LGHDT and CDR2 YNNKEL (reference sequence). CDR3 length: 15 amino acids. V trimming: 5 bases; J trimming: 0 bases; junction bases outside the gene matches: 4. CDR3 protein: CASSSSGGSSYEQYF. In DNA, the CDR3 is TGTGCCAGCAGCTCTAGCGGGGGAAGCTCCTACGAGCAGTACTTC.

The chain recombines TRBV7-2 with TRBJ2-7; D is possibly TRBD2 (6 bases). Germline V gene sequence: CDR1 SGHTA, CDR2 FQGNSA. V was trimmed by 1 base and J by 1 base, leaving 17 bases between them. This CDR3 has 17 residues. CDR3 bases: TGTGCCAGCAGCTTAGTCGGAGGGAACTCCTTGTCCTACGAGCAGTACTTC. Its translation is CASSLVGGNSLSYEQYF. Complete variable domain (other parts from reference TRBV7-2 and TRBJ2-7): GAGVSQSPSNKVTEKGKDVELRCDPISGHTALYWYRQSLGQGLEFLIYFQGNSAPDKSGLPSDRFSAERTGGSVSTLTIQRTQQEDSAVYLCASSLVGGNSLSYEQYFGPGTRLTVT.

This clone has only a few counts. The rearrangement uses TRBV9 and TRBJ1-2; D gene unclear. Deletions cut 0 bases from V and 2 bases from J, with 11 bases between. The CDR3 length is 15 residues. Germline lookup yields CDR1 SGDLS and CDR2 YYNGEE. The DNA of the CDR3 is TGTGCCAGCAGCGTAGAGGAGGGCTTCAACTATGGCTACACCTTC. It specifies CASSVEEGFNYGYTF.

This clone was found a few times. The chain employs TRBV15 and TRBJ1-2; D is ambiguous. Germline lookup yields CDR1 LNHNV and CDR2 YYDKDF (reference sequence). CDR3 length: 14 amino acids. The V and J ends lost 0 bases and 9 bases respectively, with 14 bases between them. CDR3 protein: CATSRDVRYPRYTF. The CDR3 DNA is TGTGCCACCAGCAGAGATGTCAGATATCCTCGCTACACCTTC. The full variable domain, completed using reference TRBV15 and TRBJ1-2, is DAMVIQNPRYQVTQFGKPVTLSCSQTLNHNVMYWYQQKSSQAPKLLFHYYDKDFNNEADTPDNFQSRRPNTSFCFLDIRSPGLGDTAMYLCATSRDVRYPRYTFGSGTRLTVV.

This rearrangement joins TRBV2 to TRBJ2-3; 12 bases match TRBD2. Germline V lookup: CDR1 SNHLY, CDR2 FYNNEI. The CDR3 runs 16 residues. V dropped 1 base and J dropped 1; count of bases not matched to a gene: 0. CDR3 coding DNA: TGTGCCAGCAGTGAAGGACTAGCGGGGGGCACAGATACGCAGTATTTT. It specifies CASSEGLAGGTDTQYF.

The chain combines TRBV20-1 with TRBJ2-1; 10 nucleotides match TRBD2. Germline loops: CDR1 DFQATT, CDR2 SNEGSKA (reference sequence). This CDR3 comprises 16 residues. The trim removed 3 bases at V and 0 bases at J, leaving 5 bases unmatched. In DNA form, the CDR3 reads TGCAGTGCTAGTGCTAGCGGGGGTACCTCCTACAATGAGCAGTTCTTC. Translated, it gives CSASASGGTSYNEQFF.

The chain has TRBV18 and TRBJ1-3; the D is unclear. Trimming removed 2 bases from V and 0 bases from J, with 8 bases in between. This CDR3 has 15 amino acids. Germline assignment: CDR1 KGHSH and CDR2 LQKENI. DNA for the CDR3: TGTGCCAGCTCACCAATTCCGTTCTCTGGAAACACCATATATTTT. Its protein is CASSPIPFSGNTIYF. Supplemented by reference TRBV18 and TRBJ1-3, the full variable domain reads NAGVMQNPRHLVRRRGQEARLRCSPMKGHSHVYWYRQLPEEGLKFMVYLQKENIIDESGMPKERFSAEFPKEGPSILRIQQVVRGDSAAYFCASSPIPFSGNTIYFGEGSWLTVV.

The V gene is TRBV29-1, the J gene TRBJ1-1; no reliable D call. Trimming took off 2 bases at V and 4 bases at J, with 5 bases between the two ends. The CDR3 loop spans 11 amino acids. Looked up from germline, CDR1 is SQVTM and CDR2 is ANQGSEA. In nucleotides, the CDR3 is TGCAGCGTTGAACGTCCCACTGAAGCTTTCTTT. Protein sequence: CSVERPTEAFF.

This rearrangement joins TRBV7-9 to TRBJ2-7; 8 bases line up with TRBD1. Germline CDR1 is SEHNR and CDR2 is FQNEAQ (reference sequence). Trimming cost V 4 bases and J 2 bases; bases outside gene matches: 4. The length of the CDR3 is 14 residues. DNA of the CDR3: TGTGCCAGCAGCTGGGACAGGTCCGCCTACGAGCAGTACTTC. Amino acids: CASSWDRSAYEQYF. Combining the CDR3 with reference TRBV7-9 and TRBJ2-7 gives the whole variable domain DTGVSQNPRHKITKRGQNVTFRCDPISEHNRLYWYRQTLGQGPEFLTYFQNEAQLEKSRLLSDRFSAERPKGSFSTLEIQRTEQGDSAMYLCASSWDRSAYEQYFGPGTRLTVT.

The V gene is TRBV10-2, the J gene TRBJ1-1; 7 nucleotides line up with TRBD1. With 3 bases clipped from V and 5 bases from J, the junction kept 9 bases outside the gene matches. In germline, CDR1 is WSHSY, CDR2 SAAADI. The CDR3 consists of 15 residues. CDR3 residues: CASSDDGRGWTEAFF. The CDR3, as DNA: TGCGCCAGCAGTGATGATGGCAGGGGGTGGACTGAAGCTTTCTTT.

The chain joins TRBV2 to TRBJ1-4; TRBD1 aligns across 7 bases. The CDR3 length is 15 residues. V lost 2 bases to trimming and J lost 5 bases; unmatched junction nucleotides: 5. Germline CDR1 reads SNHLY; CDR2 reads FYNNEI. The CDR3: CASSEQGQTNEKLFF. For the CDR3, the DNA is TGTGCCAGCAGTGAACAGGGACAGACCAATGAAAAACTGTTTTTT.

The chain links TRBV6-4 to TRBJ2-2; 9 bases are a match to TRBD2. The CDR3 runs 14 residues. The germline V gene encodes CDR1 MRHNA and CDR2 SNTAGT. V shed 3 bases, J shed 5 bases, and the junction held 1 base outside the gene matches. The DNA for the CDR3 is TGTGCCAGCAGTGAGCTAGCGGGGACCGGGGAGCTGTTTTTT. Encoded protein: CASSELAGTGELFF.

The rearrangement links TRBV12-3 or TRBV12-4 to TRBJ1-5; no firm D call. V was clipped by 4 bases and J by 7 bases, with 11 bases between them. CDR3 length: 13 residues. The CDR3 region has the DNA TGTGCCAGCAGTTCCTCGGGGTCGCAGCCCCAGCATTTT. It encodes CASSSSGSQPQHF.

The chain recombines TRBV18 with TRBJ2-7, with 9 bases identical to TRBD2. The CDR3 runs to 14 residues. The germline gives CDR1 KGHSH, CDR2 LQKENI. The V gene end was trimmed by 5 bases and the J gene end by 4 bases; junction bases not matched to a gene: 6. The CDR3 nucleotides are TGTGCCAGCTCAAGGGATCTAGCGGGATACGAGCAGTACTTC. This translates into CASSRDLAGYEQYF.

This clone appeared once. This sequence joins TRBV5-4 and TRBJ2-1; 10 bases align to TRBD1. CDR3 length: 16 residues. V lost 0 bases to trimming and J lost 3 bases; unmatched junction nucleotides: 3. Germline CDR1 SGHNT, CDR2 YYREEE (reference sequence). This chain's CDR3 is CASSLEGQGYYNEQFF. Here the CDR3 DNA reads TGTGCCAGCAGCTTGGAGGGACAGGGGTACTACAATGAGCAGTTCTTC.

This chain uses TRBV24-1 with TRBJ2-3; tentatively, D is TRBD2 (6 bases). Germline CDR1 KGHDR, CDR2 SFDVKD. V lost 9 bases, J lost 0 bases, and 12 bases lay in between. The CDR3 has 14 residues. The CDR3 DNA sequence: TGTGCCACCTCCTTAGCGGATAGCACAGATACGCAGTATTTT. Encoded protein: CATSLADSTDTQYF.

This clone appeared a single time. The J gene is TRBJ2-1, the V gene TRBV7-9, with 8 bases fitting TRBD1. This CDR3 region has 19 residues. The ends lost 0 bases at V and 11 bases at J; junction bases unmatched: 21. The germline V gene encodes CDR1 SEHNR and CDR2 FQNEAQ (reference sequence). The CDR3 nucleotides are TGTGCCAGCAGCTTAGCGGCCAGGGGGCGCGGTCCCTCCTCTAATAAGCAGTTCTTC. Translated: CASSLAARGRGPSSNKQFF. Filled out from reference TRBV7-9 and TRBJ2-1, the complete variable domain reads DTGVSQNPRHKITKRGQNVTFRCDPISEHNRLYWYRQTLGQGPEFLTYFQNEAQLEKSRLLSDRFSAERPKGSFSTLEIQRTEQGDSAMYLCASSLAARGRGPSSNKQFFGPGTRLTVL.

The chain's CDR3 is CASSYDSTDTQYF. In nucleotides, the CDR3 is TGTGCCAGCAGTTACGACTCCACAGATACGCAGTATTTT. V gene TRBV6-5 combines with J gene TRBJ2-3; D is unclear. V lost 2 bases and J lost 2, with 5 bases in between. From germline, CDR1 is MNHEY and CDR2 SVGAGI. The CDR3 has 13 amino acids.

The rearrangement uses TRBV6-2 or TRBV6-3 and TRBJ2-1; TRBD2 aligns across 13 bases. The CDR3 length is 17 residues. CDR1 is MNHEY and CDR2 is SVGEGT in the germline V gene. J lost 7 bases, V lost 4 bases, and 10 bases had no gene match. This chain's CDR3 is CASSFAAGLAGRNEQFF. The CDR3 bases are TGTGCCAGCAGTTTCGCCGCGGGACTAGCGGGGCGTAATGAGCAGTTCTTC.

This chain links TRBV2 with TRBJ1-2; no firm D call. This CDR3 has 11 residues. Per germline, CDR1 SNHLY and CDR2 FYNNEI. Deletions cut 3 bases from V and 10 bases from J, with 9 bases between. The CDR3 sequence is CASSESRIYTF. CDR3 DNA: TGTGCCAGCAGTGAGAGCCGAATCTACACCTTC.

The chain links TRBV30 to TRBJ1-2, with TRBD1 identical over 11 bases. Trimming cost V 4 bases and J 2 bases; bases outside gene matches: 9. The germline gives CDR1 GTSNPN, CDR2 SVGIG (reference sequence). CDR3 length: 16 residues. CDR3 residues: CAWISGRDRGNYGYTF. For the CDR3, the DNA is TGTGCCTGGATTTCAGGCAGGGACAGGGGGAACTATGGCTACACCTTC.

The chain combines TRBV4-1 with TRBJ1-4, with D possibly matching TRBD1 (5 bases). V dropped 2 bases and J dropped 7 bases, with 14 bases sitting between them. The CDR3 extends over 15 amino acids. Germline CDR1 and CDR2: MGHRA and YSYEKL. The CDR3: CASSQIGAEGEKLFF. The CDR3 region has the DNA TGCGCCAGCAGCCAAATAGGGGCGGAGGGTGAAAAACTGTTTTTT.

A few counts support this clone. The chain carries TRBV5-1 and TRBJ1-5; D ambiguous. The germline CDR1 and CDR2 sequences are SGHRS and YFSETQ. Trimming shortened V by 0 bases and J by 9 bases, and 13 bases separated the two germline ends. The CDR3 extends over 14 amino acids. CDR3 in amino acids: CASSLDRGGWPQHF. Here the CDR3 DNA reads TGCGCCAGCAGCTTGGACCGCGGTGGGTGGCCCCAGCATTTT.